These 21 T cell receptor beta chains originate from one sample sequenced in a study of cytomegalovirus exposure and HLA in healthy donors. PCR used 60 Vbeta primers and 13 Jbeta primers. Sequencing used immunoSEQ multiplex PCR; TCRdb keeps in-frame clones, though not all of them. The sample records 150,000 to 200,000 clones, 73% being singletons. Source material: PBMCs. These receptors came from a woman in her 30s in good health and CMV-seronegative.

This chain joins TRBV28 and TRBJ2-1, with 10 bases identical to TRBD2. Germline V gene lookup returns CDR1 MDHEN and CDR2 SYDVKM. CDR3 length: 16 amino acids. The V segment lost 6 bases and the J segment 3 bases; nucleotides outside the gene matches: 8. CDR3 region: CASSQGRLAGYNEQFF. CDR3 DNA: TGTGCCAGCAGCCAGGGGCGACTAGCGGGCTACAATGAGCAGTTCTTC.

The V and J genes are TRBV27 and TRBJ2-2; possible D gene TRBD1, 7 bases. Germline CDR1 reads MNHEY; CDR2 reads SMNVEV (reference sequence). The CDR3 contains 14 residues. With 6 bases removed from V and 0 bases from J, the gap between germline ends came to 8 bases. CDR3 sequence reads: CASSRGANTGELFF. CDR3 nucleotide sequence: TGTGCCAGCAGCAGGGGGGCGAACACCGGGGAGCTGTTTTTT.

V is TRBV27 and J is TRBJ1-5, with a weak D call TRBD1 (6 bases). Trimming removed 5 bases at V and 9 bases at J, with 17 bases between. The CDR3 totals 14 residues. Germline V gene data show CDR1 as MNHEY and CDR2 as SMNVEV (reference sequence). The CDR3 loop reads CASSPKGQPRPQHF. The CDR3 DNA reads TGTGCCAGCAGTCCCAAAGGACAGCCGCGGCCCCAGCATTTT.

The chain has TRBV13 and TRBJ2-3; possible D gene TRBD2, 6 bases. The germline gives CDR1 PRHDT, CDR2 FYEKMQ (reference sequence). The V and J ends lost 2 bases and 9 bases respectively, with 24 bases between them. The CDR3 length is 17 residues. CDR3 DNA sequence: TGTGCCAGCAGCTTAATGGTAGCGGTAGGAGTCAAGTACACGCAGTATTTT. Its protein product is CASSLMVAVGVKYTQYF.

This chain connects TRBV7-2 to TRBJ2-1; 9 bases align to TRBD2. The CDR3 extends over 15 amino acids. Trimming at V came to 4 bases and at J to 10 bases, leaving 11 bases not matched to a gene. The germline V gene encodes CDR1 SGHTA and CDR2 FQGNSA. The CDR3 DNA is TGTGCCAGCAGCTCATCCGGGACTAGCAGGGGGGAGCAGTTCTTC. Translation: CASSSSGTSRGEQFF.

V is TRBV27 and J is TRBJ1-1; 9 bases align to TRBD1. The CDR3 runs to 14 residues. Germline assignment: CDR1 MNHEY and CDR2 SMNVEV (reference sequence). With V trimmed by 6 bases and J by 5 bases, 7 bases remained unmatched. DNA for the CDR3: TGTGCCAGCAGCCTAAGGGACAGGGCAACTGAAGCTTTCTTT. Protein: CASSLRDRATEAFF.

This rearrangement joins TRBV2 to TRBJ2-6, with TRBD1 matching 7 bases. The V gene end was trimmed by 4 bases and the J gene end by 1 base; junction bases not matched to a gene: 4. Germline CDR1 is SNHLY and CDR2 is FYNNEI. The CDR3 sequence is 16 residues long. The CDR3 coding sequence is TGTGCCAGCAGTGCACGACAGGGTTCTGGGGCCAACGTCCTGACTTTC. Translation gives CASSARQGSGANVLTF.

The V gene is TRBV29-1, the J gene TRBJ1-2; 8 bases line up with TRBD1. Germline trimming cut 6 bases from V and 3 bases from J; bases unmatched to any gene: 9. This CDR3 has 14 residues. Germline CDR1 reads SQVTM; CDR2 reads ANQGSEA. CDR3 protein: CSVGLTGGDYGYTF. CDR3 coding DNA: TGCAGCGTGGGTTTAACAGGGGGAGACTATGGCTACACCTTC.

This clone came up a few times. The chain recombines TRBV18 with TRBJ2-4; 9 bases map to TRBD2. Per the germline V gene, CDR1 is KGHSH and CDR2 is LQKENI. Trimming at V came to 3 bases and at J to 2 bases, leaving 8 bases not matched to a gene. The CDR3 has 17 residues. Written as DNA, the CDR3 is TGTGCCAGCTCACCTCTGGGCGGGAGGGGCACCAAAAACATTCAGTACTTC. Encoded protein: CASSPLGGRGTKNIQYF.

The chain is built from TRBV27 and TRBJ2-1; TRBD1 agrees at 11 bases. V dropped 4 bases and J dropped 5; count of bases not matched to a gene: 10. Germline CDR1 reads MNHEY; CDR2 reads SMNVEV (reference sequence). CDR3 size: 17 residues. This CDR3 is CASSSRGTGGYHNEQFF. CDR3 nucleotides: TGTGCCAGCAGTTCAAGGGGGACAGGGGGATATCACAATGAGCAGTTCTTC.

This clone was counted between two and nine times. The chain links TRBV7-2 to TRBJ2-7; 8 positions agree with TRBD2. The CDR3 is made up of 15 amino acids. Germline trimming cut 2 bases from V and 2 bases from J; bases unmatched to any gene: 5. Germline V lookup: CDR1 SGHTA, CDR2 FQGNSA. In DNA, the CDR3 is TGTGCCAGCAGCTTATCGACTAGCGCCACCTACGAGCAGTACTTC. It yields the protein CASSLSTSATYEQYF.

This clone was counted a few times. This rearrangement joins TRBV7-2 to TRBJ2-1, with 15 bases matching TRBD2. The CDR3 spans 15 residues. Germline lookup yields CDR1 SGHTA and CDR2 FQGNSA. V shed 3 bases and J 10 bases; nucleotides not matched to a gene: 4. The CDR3 DNA follows: TGTGCCAGCAGCTTTGGACTAGCGGGAGGGAGGGAGCAGTTCTTC. This codes for CASSFGLAGGREQFF.

The chain uses TRBV4-2 and TRBJ2-3, with 15 bases identical to TRBD2. CDR3 size: 19 residues. Per the germline V gene, CDR1 is LGHNA and CDR2 is YNFKEQ. J was trimmed by 7 bases and V by 4 bases; bases with no gene match: 15. CDR3 coding DNA: TGTGCCAGCAGCCCAAGTGGACTAGCGGGAGGGGGAGGCGGGTATACGCAGTATTTT. Translation: CASSPSGLAGGGGGYTQYF.

The chain employs TRBV6-5 and TRBJ1-3; possibly TRBD1 for D (5 bases). Germline assignment: CDR1 MNHEY and CDR2 SVGAGI. CDR3 size: 12 residues. Between the trimmed V and J ends, which lost 8 bases and 8 bases, there was a span of 13 bases. CDR3 residues: CASSRAGDTIYF. The CDR3 region has the DNA TGTGCCAGCTCGAGGGCGGGGGACACCATATATTTT.

The gene calls are TRBV27 and TRBJ2-2; 10 bases are shared with TRBD2. Germline V CDR1 and CDR2: MNHEY, SMNVEV (reference sequence). This CDR3 region has 16 residues. Trimming at V came to 6 bases and at J to 5 bases, leaving 9 bases not matched to a gene. The CDR3 reads CASSELTGLATGELFF. The CDR3 DNA is TGTGCCAGCAGCGAACTTACGGGACTAGCGACCGGGGAGCTGTTTTTT.

The sample holds a few counts of this clone. J is TRBJ1-1 and V is TRBV19; no clear D gene. The V gene's germline CDR1 is LNHDA and CDR2 SQIVND (reference sequence). V was pared by 4 bases and J by 3 bases, with 15 bases between. The CDR3 runs 15 residues. For the CDR3, the DNA is TGTGCCAGTAGTACAACAGCGGGCATGGACACTGAAGCTTTCTTT. This codes for CASSTTAGMDTEAFF.

The chain joins TRBV19 to TRBJ2-1; no firm D call. The CDR3 sequence is 14 residues long. Trimming removed 8 bases at V and 10 bases at J, with 21 bases between. Per the germline V gene, CDR1 is LNHDA and CDR2 is SQIVND (reference sequence). The CDR3 DNA reads as TGTGCCAGTCGGGTACTACCCGGGTCGGTGGAGCAGTTCTTC. This gives the protein CASRVLPGSVEQFF.

The V gene is TRBV5-1, the J gene TRBJ2-1; 10 nucleotides agree with TRBD1. With 4 bases clipped from V and 8 bases from J, the junction kept 6 bases outside the gene matches. This CDR3 is 14 amino acids long. Germline lookup yields CDR1 SGHRS and CDR2 YFSETQ. Written as DNA, the CDR3 is TGCGCCAGCAGCCCGGGACAGGGGCGGGATGAGCAGTTCTTC. Its translation is CASSPGQGRDEQFF.

The chain links TRBV7-9 to TRBJ2-4; tentative D call: TRBD1 (6 bases). V shed 5 bases and J shed 0 bases, with 8 bases lying between them. Germline CDR1 SEHNR, CDR2 FQNEAQ (reference sequence). The CDR3 is made up of 14 amino acids. This CDR3 reads CASSQGQAKNIQYF. Here the CDR3 DNA reads TGTGCCAGCAGCCAGGGACAAGCCAAAAACATTCAGTACTTC.

This clone was counted a single time. The chain recombines TRBV12-5 with TRBJ2-5, with D perhaps matching TRBD1 (6 bases). The CDR3 covers 14 residues. Trimming removed 0 bases at V and 9 bases at J, with 14 bases between. Germline CDR1 and CDR2: LGHNT and FRNRAP. The DNA for the CDR3 is TGTGCTAGTGGTTTGGTACGGTTAGGGGGACCCCAGTACTTC. It is translated as CASGLVRLGGPQYF.

This clone was counted a few times. The chain recombines TRBV9 with TRBJ2-1; no definite D call. V shed 0 bases and J shed 6 bases, with 13 bases lying between them. The CDR3 sequence is 15 residues long. Germline V lookup: CDR1 SGDLS, CDR2 YYNGEE. The CDR3 spells CASSVAPAAGNEQFF. Written as DNA, the CDR3 is TGTGCCAGCAGCGTAGCCCCGGCGGCCGGCAATGAGCAGTTCTTC.